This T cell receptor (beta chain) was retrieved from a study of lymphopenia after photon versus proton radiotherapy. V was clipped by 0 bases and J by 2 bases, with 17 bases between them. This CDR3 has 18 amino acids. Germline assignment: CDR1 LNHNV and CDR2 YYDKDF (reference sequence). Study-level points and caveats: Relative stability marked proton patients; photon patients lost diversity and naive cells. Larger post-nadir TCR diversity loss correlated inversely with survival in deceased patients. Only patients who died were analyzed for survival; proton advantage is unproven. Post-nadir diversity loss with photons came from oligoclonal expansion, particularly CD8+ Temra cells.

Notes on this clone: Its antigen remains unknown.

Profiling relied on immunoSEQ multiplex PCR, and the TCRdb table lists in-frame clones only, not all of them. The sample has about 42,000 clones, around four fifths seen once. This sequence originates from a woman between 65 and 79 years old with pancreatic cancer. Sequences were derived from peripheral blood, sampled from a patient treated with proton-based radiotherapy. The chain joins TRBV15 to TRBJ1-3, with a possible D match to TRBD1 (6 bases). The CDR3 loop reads CATSRDHGTNVAGNTIYF. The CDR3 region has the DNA TGTGCCACCAGCAGAGATCATGGGACAAATGTCGCTGGAAACACCATATATTTT.